The clone carrying this T cell receptor beta chain came up a few times. Its antigen remains unidentified. Looked up from germline, CDR1 is MNHEY and CDR2 is SVGEGT. CDR3 length: 14 amino acids. The V and J ends lost 5 bases and 8 bases, in that order; junction bases with no gene match: 6. Measured with immunoSEQ multiplex PCR; TCRdb has only the in-frame clones, and not every one. The repertoire holds fewer than 45,000 clones, with 75% to 85% as singletons. This specimen belongs to a study of T cell responses to AZD1222 COVID-19 vaccine. General study findings and limits: At baseline, just 6 or 7 AZD1222 recipients tested seropositive. Only after the peak T cell response were repertoires sampled.

Here the sequenced sample was peripheral blood, taken on day 0 of AZD1222 vaccination. This chain uses TRBV6-2 or TRBV6-3 with TRBJ1-4; the match to TRBD1 covers 9 bases. The TCR sequence derives from an adult in good health. The CDR3 loop reads CASSRDRAGEKLFF. The CDR3 bases are TGTGCCAGCAGTCGGGACAGGGCCGGGGAAAAACTGTTTTTT.